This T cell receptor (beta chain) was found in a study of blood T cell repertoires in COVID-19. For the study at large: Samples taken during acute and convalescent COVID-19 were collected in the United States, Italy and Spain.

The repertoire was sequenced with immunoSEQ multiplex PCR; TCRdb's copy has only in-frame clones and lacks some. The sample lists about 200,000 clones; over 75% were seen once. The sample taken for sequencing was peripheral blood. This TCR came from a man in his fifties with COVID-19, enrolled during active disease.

The CDR3 DNA sequence: TGTGCCAGCAGCCAAGAAGCGGGGCGGGAGGGCCTCCCGTACAATGAGCAGTTCTTC. Translated, it gives CASSQEAGREGLPYNEQFF. This chain uses TRBV4-2 with TRBJ2-1, with 9 bases that match TRBD2. The CDR3 sequence is 19 residues long. V was pared by 0 bases and J by 4 bases, with 13 bases of the junction left unmatched. Germline V gene data show CDR1 as LGHNA and CDR2 as YNFKEQ.